Listed below are T cell receptor beta chains from one sample, sequenced in a study of beta chain features in type 1 diabetes. Profiling relied on immunoSEQ multiplex PCR, and the TCRdb table lists in-frame clones only, not all of them. Of approximately 200,000 clones listed, around 9.6% are singletons. Specimen: naive CD4+ T cells from blood. The receptors originated from a woman younger than 30 in good health. The CDR3 runs from the conserved cysteine through the conserved F or W. Each record gives: V gene, J gene, CDR3 length, clone size, D gene, CDR3 protein, CDR3 DNA. The D gene is left open where the match is weak. Size is stated for part of the rows, as once, few or many counts, or as a class when the clone is expanded.

V: TRBV28; J: TRBJ1-4; length: 14; size: few; D: NA; CDR3: CASSFTGYVEKLFF; DNA: TGTGCCAGCAGTTTCACAGGTTATGTTGAAAAACTGTTTTTT
V: TRBV7-2; J: TRBJ1-1; length: 12; size: NA; D: NA; CDR3: CASTLTISEAFF; DNA: TGTGCCAGCACCCTAACGATCTCTGAAGCTTTCTTT
V: TRBV7-6; J: TRBJ1-2; length: 13; size: few; D: TRBD1; CDR3: CASSLAGGDGYTF; DNA: TGTGCCAGCAGCTTGGCAGGGGGCGATGGCTACACCTTC
V: TRBV5-8; J: TRBJ2-7; length: 15; size: NA; D: TRBD1; CDR3: CASSLGDRGGHEQYF; DNA: TGTGCCAGCAGCTTGGGGGACAGGGGGGGCCACGAGCAGTACTTC
V: TRBV9; J: TRBJ2-1; length: 15; size: few; D: TRBD2; CDR3: CASSVFTGRDNEQFF; DNA: TGTGCCAGCAGCGTATTCACCGGGAGGGACAATGAGCAGTTCTTC
V: TRBV7-6; J: TRBJ1-1; length: 14; size: NA; D: NA; CDR3: CASSLVQGGTEAFF; DNA: TGTGCCAGCAGCTTAGTACAGGGCGGCACTGAAGCTTTCTTT
V: TRBV11-3; J: TRBJ2-1; length: 15; size: NA; D: NA; CDR3: CASSLDPGRSNEQFF; DNA: TGTGCCAGCAGCTTAGATCCCGGTAGGAGCAATGAGCAGTTCTTC
V: TRBV28; J: TRBJ2-1; length: 17; size: NA; D: TRBD2; CDR3: CASSFPKRGGSYNEQFF; DNA: TGTGCCAGCAGTTTCCCTAAGCGGGGGGGCTCCTACAATGAGCAGTTCTTC
V: TRBV7-2; J: TRBJ2-1; length: 15; size: many; D: NA; CDR3: CASSLVGLTYNEQFF; DNA: TGTGCCAGCAGCTTAGTCGGGTTAACCTACAATGAGCAGTTCTTC
V: TRBV5-6; J: TRBJ1-2; length: 12; size: NA; D: NA; CDR3: CASSPGDYGYTF; DNA: TGTGCCAGCAGCCCGGGGGACTATGGCTACACCTTC
V: TRBV4-1; J: TRBJ2-1; length: 18; size: NA; D: NA; CDR3: CASSQDQGRGASYNEQFF; DNA: TGCGCCAGCAGCCAAGATCAGGGGCGTGGAGCCTCCTACAATGAGCAGTTCTTC
V: TRBV5-6; J: TRBJ1-1; length: 12; size: few; D: NA; CDR3: CASSLAHSGAFF; DNA: TGTGCCAGCAGCTTGGCGCACAGCGGAGCTTTCTTT
V: TRBV6-4; J: TRBJ1-2; length: 13; size: NA; D: NA; CDR3: CASSDEGGNGYTF; DNA: TGTGCCAGCAGTGATGAAGGCGGAAACGGCTACACCTTC
V: TRBV5-1; J: TRBJ2-2; length: 12; size: NA; D: NA; CDR3: CASSLYTGELFF; DNA: TGCGCCAGCAGCCTATACACCGGGGAGCTGTTTTTT
V: TRBV14; J: TRBJ2-3; length: 13; size: many; D: NA; CDR3: CASSLASTDTQYF; DNA: TGTGCCAGCAGCCTAGCTTCCACGGATACGCAGTATTTT
V: TRBV10-3; J: TRBJ1-2; length: 14; size: few; D: NA; CDR3: CAISEATGVGGYTF; DNA: TGTGCCATCAGTGAGGCTACAGGAGTCGGTGGCTACACCTTC
V: TRBV5-6; J: TRBJ1-2; length: 15; size: few; D: TRBD1; CDR3: CASSRGQAVPYGYTF; DNA: TGTGCCAGCAGCCGGGGACAGGCCGTTCCTTACGGCTACACCTTC
V: TRBV5-1; J: TRBJ1-4; length: 15; size: once; D: TRBD1; CDR3: CASSLAGTGDEKLFF; DNA: TGCGCCAGCAGCTTGGCCGGGACAGGGGATGAAAAACTGTTTTTT
V: TRBV2; J: TRBJ2-1; length: 13; size: NA; D: NA; CDR3: CARGDAGGNEQFF; DNA: TGTGCCAGGGGGGATGCAGGGGGGAATGAGCAGTTCTTC
V: TRBV9; J: TRBJ2-3; length: 14; size: many; D: TRBD2; CDR3: CASTSGRGTDTQYF; DNA: TGTGCCAGCACTAGCGGGAGGGGCACAGATACGCAGTATTTT
V: TRBV2; J: TRBJ1-1; length: 13; size: few; D: NA; CDR3: CARRADMNTEAFF; DNA: TGTGCCAGGAGGGCTGACATGAACACTGAAGCTTTCTTT
V: TRBV5-1; J: TRBJ2-1; length: 14; size: NA; D: NA; CDR3: CASSRAEGGSEQFF; DNA: TGCGCCAGCAGCAGAGCGGAGGGTGGTAGTGAGCAGTTCTTC
V: TRBV5-6; J: TRBJ1-4; length: 14; size: NA; D: NA; CDR3: CASSQTGRPEKLFF; DNA: TGTGCCAGCAGCCAAACAGGGCGACCCGAAAAACTGTTTTTT
V: TRBV14; J: TRBJ2-3; length: 16; size: NA; D: NA; CDR3: CASSQDSALVTDTQYF; DNA: TGTGCCAGCAGCCAAGATAGCGCCCTGGTCACAGATACGCAGTATTTT
V: TRBV6-1; J: TRBJ1-1; length: 13; size: few; D: NA; CDR3: CASRLGGNTEAFF; DNA: TGTGCCAGCAGGCTAGGGGGGAACACTGAAGCTTTCTTT
V: TRBV29-1; J: TRBJ2-1; length: 11; size: many; D: TRBD1; CDR3: CSARQGYEQFF; DNA: TGCAGCGCCCGACAGGGGTATGAGCAGTTCTTC
V: TRBV29-1; J: TRBJ2-1; length: 16; size: NA; D: NA; CDR3: CSVAKTGTSSYNEQFF; DNA: TGCAGCGTTGCAAAGACAGGCACTAGCTCCTACAATGAGCAGTTCTTC
V: TRBV30; J: TRBJ1-6; length: 12; size: NA; D: NA; CDR3: CAWSKEYSPLHF; DNA: TGTGCCTGGAGTAAGGAGTATTCACCCCTCCACTTT
V: TRBV27; J: TRBJ1-2; length: 15; size: few; D: TRBD1; CDR3: CASRLTGPGNYGYTF; DNA: TGTGCCAGCAGACTGACAGGGCCCGGTAACTATGGCTACACCTTC
V: TRBV19; J: TRBJ1-2; length: 14; size: few; D: NA; CDR3: CASSIETVNDGYTF; DNA: TGTGCCAGTAGTATCGAAACAGTGAACGATGGCTACACCTTC
V: TRBV2; J: TRBJ1-5; length: 14; size: few; D: NA; CDR3: CASSELGVGQPQHF; DNA: TGTGCCAGCAGTGAACTAGGGGTGGGTCAGCCCCAGCATTTT
V: TRBV9; J: TRBJ2-1; length: 15; size: few; D: NA; CDR3: CASSVYEGVYNEQFF; DNA: TGTGCCAGCAGCGTTTACGAGGGAGTCTACAATGAGCAGTTCTTC
V: TRBV5-1; J: TRBJ2-7; length: 14; size: NA; D: TRBD2; CDR3: CASSSSGGFYEQYF; DNA: TGCGCCAGCAGTTCGTCGGGGGGATTCTACGAGCAGTACTTC
V: TRBV7-9; J: TRBJ2-5; length: 16; size: few; D: TRBD2; CDR3: CASSSGTSGYQETQYF; DNA: TGTGCCAGCAGCTCTGGGACTAGCGGGTACCAAGAGACCCAGTACTTC
V: TRBV12-5; J: TRBJ1-3; length: 14; size: NA; D: NA; CDR3: CASGLAGSGNTIYF; DNA: TGTGCTAGTGGTTTGGCCGGCTCTGGAAACACCATATATTTT
V: TRBV18; J: TRBJ2-7; length: 14; size: few; D: TRBD1; CDR3: CASSVGTGDYEQYF; DNA: TGTGCCAGCTCAGTTGGGACAGGGGACTACGAGCAGTACTTC
V: TRBV20-1; J: TRBJ2-7; length: 10; size: few; D: NA; CDR3: CSALSYEQYF; DNA: TGCAGTGCGCTATCCTACGAGCAGTACTTC
V: TRBV5-4; J: TRBJ2-4; length: 13; size: NA; D: TRBD2; CDR3: CASSELSGREQYF; DNA: TGTGCCAGCAGCGAGCTTAGCGGGAGGGAACAGTACTTC
V: TRBV5-1; J: TRBJ1-1; length: 13; size: few; D: NA; CDR3: CASGRGFDTEAFF; DNA: TGCGCCAGCGGAAGGGGTTTCGACACTGAAGCTTTCTTT
V: TRBV9; J: TRBJ2-1; length: 15; size: NA; D: TRBD2; CDR3: CASSVTSGRGNEQFF; DNA: TGTGCCAGCAGCGTAACTAGCGGGAGGGGAAATGAGCAGTTCTTC
V: TRBV7-2; J: TRBJ2-2; length: 15; size: NA; D: NA; CDR3: CASSLELRGIGELFF; DNA: TGTGCCAGCAGCTTAGAATTAAGGGGTATCGGGGAGCTGTTTTTT
V: TRBV5-1; J: TRBJ2-7; length: 15; size: few; D: TRBD2; CDR3: CASSTGLAGIYEQYF; DNA: TGCGCCAGCAGCACCGGACTAGCGGGAATCTACGAGCAGTACTTC
V: TRBV9; J: TRBJ2-2; length: 17; size: few; D: NA; CDR3: CASSVQGGRRGTGELFF; DNA: TGTGCCAGCAGCGTACAGGGGGGCCGACGGGGCACCGGGGAGCTGTTTTTT
V: TRBV15; J: TRBJ2-7; length: 16; size: NA; D: TRBD1; CDR3: CATSRGKGTGSYEQYF; DNA: TGTGCCACCAGCAGGGGGAAAGGGACAGGGTCCTACGAGCAGTACTTC
V: TRBV9; J: TRBJ2-3; length: 17; size: NA; D: TRBD2; CDR3: CASSLESSGGPTDTQYF; DNA: TGTGCCAGCAGCCTGGAGTCTAGCGGGGGGCCCACAGATACGCAGTATTTT
V: TRBV19; J: TRBJ2-7; length: 14; size: few; D: NA; CDR3: CASSIATGRYEQYF; DNA: TGTGCCAGTAGTATCGCGACAGGGAGGTACGAGCAGTACTTC
V: TRBV30; J: TRBJ1-2; length: 16; size: NA; D: TRBD1; CDR3: CAWRGQGRGPRYGYTF; DNA: TGTGCCTGGAGAGGACAGGGAAGGGGACCTAGGTATGGCTACACCTTC
V: TRBV19; J: TRBJ2-3; length: 14; size: few; D: NA; CDR3: CASSIFRGEDTQYF; DNA: TGTGCCAGTAGTATTTTCAGGGGCGAAGATACGCAGTATTTT
V: TRBV15; J: TRBJ2-7; length: 15; size: NA; D: TRBD1; CDR3: CATSRNRGLDYEQYF; DNA: TGTGCCACCAGCAGGAACAGGGGGCTGGACTACGAGCAGTACTTC
V: TRBV5-5; J: TRBJ2-7; length: 14; size: NA; D: NA; CDR3: CASSPRTLSYEQYF; DNA: TGTGCCAGCAGCCCTCGGACATTATCCTACGAGCAGTACTTC
V: TRBV5-4; J: TRBJ2-3; length: 15; size: NA; D: TRBD1; CDR3: CASSLTGTGADTQYF; DNA: TGTGCCAGCAGCTTAACAGGGACAGGGGCAGATACGCAGTATTTT
V: TRBV25-1; J: TRBJ1-2; length: 13; size: few; D: NA; CDR3: CASTTAANYGYTF; DNA: TGTGCCAGCACCACTGCCGCTAACTATGGCTACACCTTC